The 10 T cell receptor beta chains in this list originate from one sample, sequenced in a study of cytomegalovirus exposure and HLA in healthy donors. Sequencing was performed with immunoSEQ multiplex PCR; in TCRdb, only in-frame clones are kept and a portion is missing. The sample holds under 250,000 clones; approximately 82% are singletons and the top ten take 4.5% to 7%. The sequenced material came from PBMCs. These receptors were collected from a woman between 18 and 29 years old in good health and CMV-seronegative.

This chain uses TRBV7-8 with TRBJ1-2; 8 bases are shared with TRBD1. The junction had 16 bases not matched to a gene; V was cut back by 3 bases and J by 4 bases. Germline V gene lookup returns CDR1 SGHVS and CDR2 FQNEAQ. The CDR3 consists of 18 residues. CDR3 loop: CASSFQPYPATGVYGYTF. CDR3 bases: TGTGCCAGCAGCTTCCAACCTTACCCCGCGACAGGGGTCTATGGCTACACCTTC.

This clone was picked up a small number of times. The chain couples TRBV5-1 to TRBJ2-7; no firm D call. The germline V gene has CDR1 SGHRS and CDR2 YFSETQ. CDR3 length equals 15 residues. V was trimmed by 3 bases and J by 1 base, leaving 14 bases between them. The CDR3 bases are TGCGCCAGCAGCTCCGGGCCTCCCGAGTCCTACGAGCAGTACTTC. Its translation: CASSSGPPESYEQYF.

The rearrangement uses TRBV25-1 and TRBJ2-7, with D maybe TRBD1 (6 bases). CDR3 length: 14 amino acids. The germline V and J ends were trimmed by 4 bases and 3 bases, with 13 bases remaining between them. Germline CDR1 MGHDK, CDR2 SYGVNS. The CDR3 sequence: CASSGGDTLYEQYF. In DNA, the CDR3 is TGTGCCAGCAGTGGTGGGGACACCCTCTACGAGCAGTACTTC.

The rearrangement links TRBV29-1 to TRBJ2-1, with 9 bases aligning to TRBD1. The CDR3 has 14 residues. V lost 5 bases and J lost 5; bases outside the gene matches: 7. Germline V CDR1 and CDR2: SQVTM, ANQGSEA. CDR3 amino acids: CSVRDGTGNNEQFF. CDR3 DNA: TGCAGCGTTCGAGACGGGACAGGGAACAATGAGCAGTTCTTC.

The genes are TRBV6-6 and TRBJ2-7; D unresolved. CDR3 length equals 15 residues. Germline V lookup: CDR1 MNHNY, CDR2 SVGAGI (reference sequence). Trimming took off 6 bases at V and 0 bases at J, with 15 bases between the two ends. The CDR3 DNA reads TGTGCCAGCAGCCTGCAAGGTTCGAGCTCCTACGAGCAGTACTTC. It yields the protein CASSLQGSSSYEQYF.

V is TRBV7-3 and J is TRBJ1-1; no clear D. CDR1 is SGHTA and CDR2 is FQGTGA in the germline V gene. V lost 1 base to trimming and J lost 4 bases, with 7 bases between them. The CDR3 has 13 residues. CDR3 bases: TGTGCCAGCAGCTTAAGTTTGAGCACTGAAGCTTTCTTT. As protein: CASSLSLSTEAFF.

This sequence joins TRBV7-9 and TRBJ1-2; 8 positions match TRBD1. The junction had 0 bases not matched to a gene; V was cut back by 0 bases and J by 6 bases. CDR1 is SEHNR, CDR2 FQNEAQ, per germline (reference sequence). The CDR3 is 13 residues long. CDR3 nucleotides: TGTGCCAGCAGCTTAGCGGGACAGGATGGCTACACCTTC. This translates into CASSLAGQDGYTF.

This rearrangement joins TRBV27 to TRBJ1-1; no definite D call. Trimming removed 2 bases at V and 4 bases at J, with 8 bases between. This CDR3 has 13 residues. Germline V gene data show CDR1 as MNHEY and CDR2 as SMNVEV (reference sequence). CDR3 in amino acids: CASSLAWGTEAFF. CDR3 DNA sequence: TGTGCCAGCAGTTTAGCATGGGGCACTGAAGCTTTCTTT.

This rearrangement joins TRBV2 to TRBJ2-1; D is unresolved. The ends were cut back, 3 bases at V and 11 bases at J, with 8 bases in the middle. CDR1 is SNHLY and CDR2 is FYNNEI in the germline V gene. The CDR3 consists of 11 residues. The CDR3 loop is CASSELLKQFF. CDR3 DNA sequence: TGTGCCAGCAGTGAGCTCCTAAAGCAGTTCTTC.

The V call is TRBV6-1, the J call TRBJ2-7; D gene unclear. Germline-derived CDR1 and CDR2 are MNHNS and SASEGT. The CDR3 covers 15 residues. The V and J ends lost 0 bases and 6 bases respectively, with 15 bases between them. CDR3 in amino acids: CASSEAHFQQSEQYF. For the CDR3, the DNA is TGTGCCAGCAGTGAAGCCCACTTCCAACAATCCGAGCAGTACTTC.